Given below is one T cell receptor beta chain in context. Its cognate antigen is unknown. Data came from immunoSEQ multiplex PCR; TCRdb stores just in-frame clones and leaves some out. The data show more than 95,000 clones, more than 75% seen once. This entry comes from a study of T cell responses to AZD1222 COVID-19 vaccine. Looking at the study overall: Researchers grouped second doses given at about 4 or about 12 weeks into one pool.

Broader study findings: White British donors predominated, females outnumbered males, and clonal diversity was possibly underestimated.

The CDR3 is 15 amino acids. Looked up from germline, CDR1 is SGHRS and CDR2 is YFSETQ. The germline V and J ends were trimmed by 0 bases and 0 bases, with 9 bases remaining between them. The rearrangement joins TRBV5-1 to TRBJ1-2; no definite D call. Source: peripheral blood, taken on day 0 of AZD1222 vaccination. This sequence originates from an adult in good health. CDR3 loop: CASSLGAASNYGYTF. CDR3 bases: TGCGCCAGCAGCTTGGGGGCAGCTTCTAACTATGGCTACACCTTC.